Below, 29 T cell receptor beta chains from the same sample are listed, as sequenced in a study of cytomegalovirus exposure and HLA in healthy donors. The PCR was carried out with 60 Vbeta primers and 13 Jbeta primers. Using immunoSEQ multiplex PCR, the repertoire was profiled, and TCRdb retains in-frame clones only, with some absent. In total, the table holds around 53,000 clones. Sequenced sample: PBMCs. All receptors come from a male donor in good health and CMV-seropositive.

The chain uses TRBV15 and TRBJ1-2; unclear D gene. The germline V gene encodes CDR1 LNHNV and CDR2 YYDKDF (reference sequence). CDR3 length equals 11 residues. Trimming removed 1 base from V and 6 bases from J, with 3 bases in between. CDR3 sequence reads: CATSRGDGYTF. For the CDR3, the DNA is TGTGCCACCAGCAGAGGAGATGGCTACACCTTC.

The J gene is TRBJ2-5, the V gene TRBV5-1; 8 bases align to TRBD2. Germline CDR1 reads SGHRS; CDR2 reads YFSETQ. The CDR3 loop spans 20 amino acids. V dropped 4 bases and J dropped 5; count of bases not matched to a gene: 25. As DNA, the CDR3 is TGCGCCAGCAGCCCTACCCCCGGGGTAGCGGGGATCCTCGGATGGGAGACCCAGTACTTC. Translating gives CASSPTPGVAGILGWETQYF.

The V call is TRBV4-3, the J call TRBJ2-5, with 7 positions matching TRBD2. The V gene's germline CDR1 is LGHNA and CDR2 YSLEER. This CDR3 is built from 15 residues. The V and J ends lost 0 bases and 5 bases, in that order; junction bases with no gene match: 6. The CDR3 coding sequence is TGCGCCAGCAGCCAAGATGGCGGCGGGGGTGAGACCCAGTACTTC. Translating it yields CASSQDGGGGETQYF.

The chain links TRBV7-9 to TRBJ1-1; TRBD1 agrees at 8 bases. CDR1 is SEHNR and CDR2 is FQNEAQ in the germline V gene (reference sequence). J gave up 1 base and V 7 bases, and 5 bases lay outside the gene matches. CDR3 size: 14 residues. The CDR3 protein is CASTGDRGNTEAFF. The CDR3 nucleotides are TGTGCCAGCACAGGAGACAGGGGGAACACTGAAGCTTTCTTT. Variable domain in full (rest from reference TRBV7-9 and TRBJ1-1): DTGVSQNPRHKITKRGQNVTFRCDPISEHNRLYWYRQTLGQGPEFLTYFQNEAQLEKSRLLSDRFSAERPKGSFSTLEIQRTEQGDSAMYLCASTGDRGNTEAFFGQGTRLTVV.

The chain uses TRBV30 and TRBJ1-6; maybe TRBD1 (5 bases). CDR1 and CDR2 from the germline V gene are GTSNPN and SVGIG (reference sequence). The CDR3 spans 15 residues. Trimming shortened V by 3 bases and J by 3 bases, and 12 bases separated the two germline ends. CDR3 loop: CAWRPPGIYNSPLHF. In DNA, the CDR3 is TGTGCCTGGAGGCCGCCAGGGATCTATAATTCACCCCTCCACTTT.

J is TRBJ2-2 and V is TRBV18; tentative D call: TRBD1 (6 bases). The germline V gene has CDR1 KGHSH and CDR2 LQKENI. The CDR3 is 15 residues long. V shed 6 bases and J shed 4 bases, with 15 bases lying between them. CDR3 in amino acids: CASSYNRAVTGELFF. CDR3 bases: TGTGCCAGCTCCTACAACAGGGCGGTCACCGGGGAGCTGTTTTTT. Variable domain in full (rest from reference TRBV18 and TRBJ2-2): NAGVMQNPRHLVRRRGQEARLRCSPMKGHSHVYWYRQLPEEGLKFMVYLQKENIIDESGMPKERFSAEFPKEGPSILRIQQVVRGDSAAYFCASSYNRAVTGELFFGEGSRLTVL.

This chain's CDR3 is CASSQVGTGTQPQHF. In nucleotides, the CDR3 is TGCGCCAGCAGCCAAGTCGGGACAGGGACACAGCCCCAGCATTTT. The chain joins TRBV4-1 to TRBJ1-5; 9 bases are shared with TRBD1. CDR1 and CDR2 from the germline V gene are MGHRA and YSYEKL. V shed 1 base, J shed 7 bases, and the junction held 5 bases outside the gene matches. The CDR3 covers 15 residues.

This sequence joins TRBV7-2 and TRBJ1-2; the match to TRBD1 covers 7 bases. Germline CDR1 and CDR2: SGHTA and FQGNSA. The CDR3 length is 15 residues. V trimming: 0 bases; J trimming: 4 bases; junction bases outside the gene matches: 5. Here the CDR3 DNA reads TGTGCCAGCAGCTTAGCGGTGGGACAGAGCTATGGCTACACCTTC. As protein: CASSLAVGQSYGYTF.

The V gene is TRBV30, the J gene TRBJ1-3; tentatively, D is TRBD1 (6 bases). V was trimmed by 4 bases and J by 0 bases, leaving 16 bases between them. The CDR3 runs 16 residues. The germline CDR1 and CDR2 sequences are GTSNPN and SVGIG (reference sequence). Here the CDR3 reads CAWTHTGSSSGNTIYF. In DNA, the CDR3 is TGTGCCTGGACACACACAGGGTCGAGCTCTGGAAACACCATATATTTT. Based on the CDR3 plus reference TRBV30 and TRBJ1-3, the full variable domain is SQTIHQWPATLVQPVGSPLSLECTVEGTSNPNLYWYRQAAGRGLQLLFYSVGIGQISSEVPQNLSASRPQDRQFILSSKKLLLSDSGFYLCAWTHTGSSSGNTIYFGEGSWLTVV.

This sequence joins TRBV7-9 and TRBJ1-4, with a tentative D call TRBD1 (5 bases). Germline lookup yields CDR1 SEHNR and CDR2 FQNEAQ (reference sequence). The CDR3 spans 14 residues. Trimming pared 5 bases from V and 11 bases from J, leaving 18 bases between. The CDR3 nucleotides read TGTGCCAGCAGCCCGACAGTTAGCTCGCGGAAACTGTTTTTT. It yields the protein CASSPTVSSRKLFF. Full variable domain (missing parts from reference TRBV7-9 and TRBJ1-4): DTGVSQNPRHKITKRGQNVTFRCDPISEHNRLYWYRQTLGQGPEFLTYFQNEAQLEKSRLLSDRFSAERPKGSFSTLEIQRTEQGDSAMYLCASSPTVSSRKLFFGSGTQLSVL.

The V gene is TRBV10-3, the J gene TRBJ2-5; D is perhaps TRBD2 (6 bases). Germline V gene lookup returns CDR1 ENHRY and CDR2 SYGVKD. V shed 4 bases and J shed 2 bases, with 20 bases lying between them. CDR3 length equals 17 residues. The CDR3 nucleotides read TGTGCCATCAGTGCCTATTCGACTAGGCCCCCACAAGAGACCCAGTACTTC. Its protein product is CAISAYSTRPPQETQYF.

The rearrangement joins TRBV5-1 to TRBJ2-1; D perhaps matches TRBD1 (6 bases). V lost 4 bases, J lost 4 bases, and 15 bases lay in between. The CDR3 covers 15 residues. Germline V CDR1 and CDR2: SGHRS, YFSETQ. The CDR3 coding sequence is TGCGCCAGCAGCATGTACAGGGAAAATTACAATGAGCAGTTCTTC. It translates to CASSMYRENYNEQFF.

CDR3 amino acids: CASTTGVFSPLHF. The CDR3 DNA reads as TGTGCCAGCACGACAGGGGTATTTTCACCCCTCCACTTT. The chain combines TRBV6-5 with TRBJ1-6, with 8 nucleotides matching TRBD1. V gave up 7 bases and J gave up 9 bases; unmatched junction bases: 5. The CDR3 covers 13 residues. Germline V CDR1 and CDR2: MNHEY, SVGAGI.

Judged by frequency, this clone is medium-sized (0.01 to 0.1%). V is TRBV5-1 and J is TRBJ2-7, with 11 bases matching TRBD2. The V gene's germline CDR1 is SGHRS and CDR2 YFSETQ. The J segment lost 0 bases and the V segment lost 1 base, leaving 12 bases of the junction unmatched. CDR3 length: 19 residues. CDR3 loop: CASSLSLLAGGPTSYEQYF. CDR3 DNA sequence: TGCGCCAGCAGCTTGTCTCTTCTAGCGGGGGGTCCTACCTCCTACGAGCAGTACTTC.

CDR3 protein: CASSVTGAGEKLFF. The CDR3 region has the DNA TGTGCCAGCAGCGTGACAGGGGCGGGTGAAAAACTGTTTTTT. This chain connects TRBV5-6 to TRBJ1-4; 8 bases agree with TRBD1. The ends lost 4 bases at V and 7 bases at J; junction bases unmatched: 6. Per germline, CDR1 SGHDT and CDR2 YYEEEE. The CDR3 totals 14 residues.

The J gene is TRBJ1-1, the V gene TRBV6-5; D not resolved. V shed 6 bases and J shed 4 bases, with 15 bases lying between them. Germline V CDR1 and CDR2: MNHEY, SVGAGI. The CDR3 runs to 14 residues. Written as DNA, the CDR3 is TGTGCCAGCAGCACCTCAAAAGGGAGCACTGAAGCTTTCTTT. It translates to CASSTSKGSTEAFF.

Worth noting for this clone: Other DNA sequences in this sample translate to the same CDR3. The CDR3 DNA reads TGTGCCAGCAGCTGGGGACTGTCAACTAATGAAAAACTGTTTTTT. This translates into CASSWGLSTNEKLFF. V gene TRBV7-2 combines with J gene TRBJ1-4; D possibly corresponds to TRBD1 (5 bases). Germline CDR1 is SGHTA and CDR2 is FQGNSA. This CDR3 is 15 amino acids long. V lost 4 bases and J 0 bases, leaving 9 bases between the germline ends.

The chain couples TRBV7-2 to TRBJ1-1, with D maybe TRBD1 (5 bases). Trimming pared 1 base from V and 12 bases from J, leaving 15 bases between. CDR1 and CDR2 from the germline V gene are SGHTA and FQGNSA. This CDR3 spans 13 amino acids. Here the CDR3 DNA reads TGTGCCAGCAGCTTAGGGGTCCCAGGGTGGCCTTTCTTT. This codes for CASSLGVPGWPFF.

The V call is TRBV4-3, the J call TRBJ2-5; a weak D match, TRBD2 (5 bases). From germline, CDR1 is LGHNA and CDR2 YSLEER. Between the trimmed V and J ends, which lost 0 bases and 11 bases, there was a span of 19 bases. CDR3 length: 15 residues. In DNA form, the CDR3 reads TGCGCCAGCAGCCAAGATCTGTCGGGGTACCTTGAGCAGTACTTC. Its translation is CASSQDLSGYLEQYF.

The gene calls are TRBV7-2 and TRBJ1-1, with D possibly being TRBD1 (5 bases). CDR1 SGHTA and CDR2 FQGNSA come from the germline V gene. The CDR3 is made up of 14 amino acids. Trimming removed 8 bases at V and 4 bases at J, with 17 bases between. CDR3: CASAEQGIVTEAFF. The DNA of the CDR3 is TGTGCCAGCGCCGAGCAGGGAATCGTCACTGAAGCTTTCTTT.

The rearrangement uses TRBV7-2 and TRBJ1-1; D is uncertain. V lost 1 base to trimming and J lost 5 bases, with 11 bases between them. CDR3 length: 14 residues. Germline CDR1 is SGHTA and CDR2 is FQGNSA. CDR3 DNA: TGTGCCAGCAGCTTAGTCTTTGCGGGGACTGAAGCTTTCTTT. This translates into CASSLVFAGTEAFF.

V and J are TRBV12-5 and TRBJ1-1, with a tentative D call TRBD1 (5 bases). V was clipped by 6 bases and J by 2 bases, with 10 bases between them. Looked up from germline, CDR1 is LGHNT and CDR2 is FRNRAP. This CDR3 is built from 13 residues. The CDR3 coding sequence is TGTGCTAGTGGCCCAGACAGCAACACTGAAGCTTTCTTT. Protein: CASGPDSNTEAFF.

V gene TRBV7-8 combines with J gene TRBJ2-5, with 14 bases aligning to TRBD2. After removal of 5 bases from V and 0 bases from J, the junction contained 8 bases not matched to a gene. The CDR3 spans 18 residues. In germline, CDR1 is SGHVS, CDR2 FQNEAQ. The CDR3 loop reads CASSQGLAGATYQETQYF. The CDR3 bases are TGTGCCAGCAGCCAGGGACTAGCGGGGGCAACGTACCAAGAGACCCAGTACTTC.

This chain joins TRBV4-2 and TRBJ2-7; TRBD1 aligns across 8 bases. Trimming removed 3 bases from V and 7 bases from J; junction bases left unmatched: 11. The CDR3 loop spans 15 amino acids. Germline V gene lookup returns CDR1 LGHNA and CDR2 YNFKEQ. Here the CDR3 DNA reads TGTGCCAGCAGCCAGGCCGGGACAGGACTTGGGGAGCAGTACTTC. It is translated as CASSQAGTGLGEQYF.

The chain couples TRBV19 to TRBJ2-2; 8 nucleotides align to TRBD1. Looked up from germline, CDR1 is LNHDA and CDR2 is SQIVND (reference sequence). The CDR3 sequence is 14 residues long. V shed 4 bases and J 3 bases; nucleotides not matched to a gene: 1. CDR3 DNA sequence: TGTGCCAGTAGTAGGGGACAGGACACCGGGGAGCTGTTTTTT. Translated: CASSRGQDTGELFF. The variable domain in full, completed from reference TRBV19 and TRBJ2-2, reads DGGITQSPKYLFRKEGQNVTLSCEQNLNHDAMYWYRQDPGQGLRLIYYSQIVNDFQKGDIAEGYSVSREKKESFPLTVTSAQKNPTAFYLCASSRGQDTGELFFGEGSRLTVL.

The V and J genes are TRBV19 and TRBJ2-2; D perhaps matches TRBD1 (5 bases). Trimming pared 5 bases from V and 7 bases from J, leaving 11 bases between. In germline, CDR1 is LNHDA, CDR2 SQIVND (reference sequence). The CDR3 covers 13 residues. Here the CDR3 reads CASSRQGGGELFF. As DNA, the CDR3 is TGTGCCAGTAGTCGTCAGGGTGGCGGGGAGCTGTTTTTT.

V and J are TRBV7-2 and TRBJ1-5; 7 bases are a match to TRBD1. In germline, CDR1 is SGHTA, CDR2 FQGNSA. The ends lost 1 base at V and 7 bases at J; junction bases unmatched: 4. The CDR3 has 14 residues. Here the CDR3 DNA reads TGTGCCAGCAGCTTAGGACAGGGAAACCAGCCCCAGCATTTT. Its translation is CASSLGQGNQPQHF.

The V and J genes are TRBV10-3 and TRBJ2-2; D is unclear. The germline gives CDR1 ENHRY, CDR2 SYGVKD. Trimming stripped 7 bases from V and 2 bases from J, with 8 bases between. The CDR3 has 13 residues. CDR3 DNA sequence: TGTGCCATCAATCCGACAAACACCGGGGAGCTGTTTTTT. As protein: CAINPTNTGELFF.

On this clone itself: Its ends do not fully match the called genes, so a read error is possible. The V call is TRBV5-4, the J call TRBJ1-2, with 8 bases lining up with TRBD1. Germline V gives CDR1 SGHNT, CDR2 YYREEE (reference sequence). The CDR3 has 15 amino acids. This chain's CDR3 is CASSLAGQGRYGYTF. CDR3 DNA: TGTGCCAGCAGTTTGGCTGGACAGGGAAGGTATGGCTACACCTTC. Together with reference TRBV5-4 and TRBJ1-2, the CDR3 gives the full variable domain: ETGVTQSPTHLIKTRGQQVTLRCSSQSGHNTVSWYQQALGQGPQFIFQYYREEENGRGNFPPRFSGLQFPNYSSELNVNALELDDSALYLCASSLAGQGRYGYTFGSGTRLTVV.